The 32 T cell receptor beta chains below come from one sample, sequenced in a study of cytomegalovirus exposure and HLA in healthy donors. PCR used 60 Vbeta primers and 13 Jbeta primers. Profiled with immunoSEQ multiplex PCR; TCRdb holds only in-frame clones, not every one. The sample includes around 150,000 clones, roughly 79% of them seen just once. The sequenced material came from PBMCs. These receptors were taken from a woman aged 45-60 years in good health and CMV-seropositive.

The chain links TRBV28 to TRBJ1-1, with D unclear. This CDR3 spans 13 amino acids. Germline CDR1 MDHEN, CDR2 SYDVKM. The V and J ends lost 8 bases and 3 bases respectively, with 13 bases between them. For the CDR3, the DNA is TGTGCCAGCCGTTCTTCGGGTTACACTGAAGCTTTCTTT. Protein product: CASRSSGYTEAFF. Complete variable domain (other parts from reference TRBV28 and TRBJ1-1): DVKVTQSSRYLVKRTGEKVFLECVQDMDHENMFWYRQDPGLGLRLIYFSYDVKMKEKGDIPEGYSVSREKKERFSLILESASTNQTSMYLCASRSSGYTEAFFGQGTRLTVV.

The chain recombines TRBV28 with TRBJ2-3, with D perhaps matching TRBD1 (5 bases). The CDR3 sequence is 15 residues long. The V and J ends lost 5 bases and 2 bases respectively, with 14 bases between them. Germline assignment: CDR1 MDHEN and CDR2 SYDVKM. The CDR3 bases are TGTGCCAGCAGTCCTCCAGGGTTGAACACAGATACGCAGTATTTT. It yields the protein CASSPPGLNTDTQYF.

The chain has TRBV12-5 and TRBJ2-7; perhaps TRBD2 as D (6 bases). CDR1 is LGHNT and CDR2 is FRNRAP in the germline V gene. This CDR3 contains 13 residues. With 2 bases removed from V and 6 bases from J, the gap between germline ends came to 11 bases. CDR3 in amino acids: CASGLSGSLEQYF. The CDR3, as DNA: TGTGCTAGTGGTTTGAGCGGGTCCCTCGAGCAGTACTTC.

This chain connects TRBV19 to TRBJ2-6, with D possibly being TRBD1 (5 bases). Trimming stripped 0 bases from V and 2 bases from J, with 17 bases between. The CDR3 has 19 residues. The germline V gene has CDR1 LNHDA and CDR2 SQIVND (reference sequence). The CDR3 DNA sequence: TGTGCCAGTAGTATAGATCTAGGGCGGCAGGGTGCTGGGGCCAACGTCCTGACTTTC. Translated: CASSIDLGRQGAGANVLTF.

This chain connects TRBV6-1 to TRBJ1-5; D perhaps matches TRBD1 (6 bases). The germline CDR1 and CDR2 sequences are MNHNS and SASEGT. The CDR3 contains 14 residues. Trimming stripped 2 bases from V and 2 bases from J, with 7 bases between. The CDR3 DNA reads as TGTGCCAGCAGTGAACGGACAGGCAATCAGCCCCAGCATTTT. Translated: CASSERTGNQPQHF.

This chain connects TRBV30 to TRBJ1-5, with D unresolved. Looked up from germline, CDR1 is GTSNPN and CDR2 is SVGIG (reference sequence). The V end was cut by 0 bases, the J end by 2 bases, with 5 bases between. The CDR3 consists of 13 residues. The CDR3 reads CAWSVLGNQPQHF. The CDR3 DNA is TGTGCCTGGAGTGTACTAGGCAATCAGCCCCAGCATTTT.

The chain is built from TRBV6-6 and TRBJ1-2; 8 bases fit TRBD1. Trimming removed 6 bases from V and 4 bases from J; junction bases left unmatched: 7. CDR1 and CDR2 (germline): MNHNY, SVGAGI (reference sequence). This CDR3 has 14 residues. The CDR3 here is CASSQTGGSYGYTF. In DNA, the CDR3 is TGTGCCAGCAGCCAAACAGGGGGAAGCTATGGCTACACCTTC.

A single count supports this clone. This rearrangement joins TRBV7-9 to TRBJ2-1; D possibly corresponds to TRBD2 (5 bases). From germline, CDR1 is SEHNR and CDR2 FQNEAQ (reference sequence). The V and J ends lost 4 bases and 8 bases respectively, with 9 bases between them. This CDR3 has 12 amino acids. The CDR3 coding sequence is TGTGCCAGCAGCTCGTTGGAGGATGAGCAGTTCTTC. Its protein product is CASSSLEDEQFF.

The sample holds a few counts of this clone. The CDR3 bases are TGCGCCAGCAGTCCCCAGGGGACTGGGGCCAACGTCCTGACTTTC. Its protein is CASSPQGTGANVLTF. This chain links TRBV10-1 with TRBJ2-6; the D gene is possibly TRBD1 (6 bases). Looked up from germline, CDR1 is WNHNN and CDR2 is SYGVQD (reference sequence). The V gene lost 5 bases and the J gene lost 2 bases, with 10 bases spanning the gap. There are 15 residues in the CDR3.

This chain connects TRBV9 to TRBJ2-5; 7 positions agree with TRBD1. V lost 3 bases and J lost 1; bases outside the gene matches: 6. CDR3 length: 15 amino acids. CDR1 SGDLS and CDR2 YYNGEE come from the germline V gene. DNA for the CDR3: TGTGCCAGCAGCGCCTCGACAGGGCCCCAAGAGACCCAGTACTTC. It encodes CASSASTGPQETQYF.

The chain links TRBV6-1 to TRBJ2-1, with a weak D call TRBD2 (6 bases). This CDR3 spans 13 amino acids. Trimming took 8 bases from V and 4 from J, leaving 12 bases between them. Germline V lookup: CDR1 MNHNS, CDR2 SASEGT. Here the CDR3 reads CASRASAYNEQFF. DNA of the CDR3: TGTGCCAGCCGGGCTAGCGCATACAATGAGCAGTTCTTC.

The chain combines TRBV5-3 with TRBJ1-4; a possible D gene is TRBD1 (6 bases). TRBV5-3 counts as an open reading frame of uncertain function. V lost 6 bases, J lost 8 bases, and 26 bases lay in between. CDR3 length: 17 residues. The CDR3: CARTQDRRLPGLEKLFF. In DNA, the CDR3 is TGTGCCAGAACCCAGGACAGACGTCTTCCCGGGCTCGAAAAACTGTTTTTT.

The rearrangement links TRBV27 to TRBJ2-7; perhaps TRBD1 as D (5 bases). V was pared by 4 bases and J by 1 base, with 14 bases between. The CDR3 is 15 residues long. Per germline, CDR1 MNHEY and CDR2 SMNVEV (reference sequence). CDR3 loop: CASSSLTVYSYEQYF. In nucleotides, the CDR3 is TGTGCCAGCAGTTCCCTGACAGTTTATTCCTACGAGCAGTACTTC.

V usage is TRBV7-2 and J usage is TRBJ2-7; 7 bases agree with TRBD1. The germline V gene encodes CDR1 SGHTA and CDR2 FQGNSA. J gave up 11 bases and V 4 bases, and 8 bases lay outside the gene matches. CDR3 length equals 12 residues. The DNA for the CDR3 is TGTGCCAGCAGCTCTCCCACAGGGGTAAAGTACTTC. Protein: CASSSPTGVKYF. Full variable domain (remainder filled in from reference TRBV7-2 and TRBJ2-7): GAGVSQSPSNKVTEKGKDVELRCDPISGHTALYWYRQSLGQGLEFLIYFQGNSAPDKSGLPSDRFSAERTGGSVSTLTIQRTQQEDSAVYLCASSSPTGVKYFGPGTRLTVT.

The CDR3 bases are TGTGCCAGCAGTCGGGCCCGTTGGGTAGCGGGAGTACCAGATACGCAGTATTTT. Translation: CASSRARWVAGVPDTQYF. V and J are TRBV2 and TRBJ2-3, with 9 bases that match TRBD2. The CDR3 covers 18 residues. The V gene end was trimmed by 5 bases and the J gene end by 4 bases; junction bases not matched to a gene: 16. Germline V gene data show CDR1 as SNHLY and CDR2 as FYNNEI. Full variable domain (missing parts from reference TRBV2 and TRBJ2-3): EPEVTQTPSHQVTQMGQEVILRCVPISNHLYFYWYRQILGQKVEFLVSFYNNEISEKSEIFDDQFSVERPDGSNFTLKIRSTKLEDSAMYFCASSRARWVAGVPDTQYFGPGTRLTVL.

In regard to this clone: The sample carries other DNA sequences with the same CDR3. CDR3 region: CASSLVLRTVRRATQYF. In nucleotides, the CDR3 is TGTGCCAGCAGCTTAGTGCTCCGGACAGTCCGCCGGGCTACGCAGTATTTT. The V and J genes are TRBV7-8 and TRBJ2-3; possibly TRBD1 for D (6 bases). The CDR3 contains 17 residues. Germline V gene data show CDR1 as SGHVS and CDR2 as FQNEAQ. V lost 1 base to trimming and J lost 8 bases, with 22 bases between them.

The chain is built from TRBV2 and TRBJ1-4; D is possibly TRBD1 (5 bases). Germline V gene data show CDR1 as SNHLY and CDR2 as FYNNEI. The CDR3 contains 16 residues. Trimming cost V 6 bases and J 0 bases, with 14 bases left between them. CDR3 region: CASRRRDSATNEKLFF. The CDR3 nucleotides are TGTGCCAGCAGACGACGCGACAGTGCAACTAATGAAAAACTGTTTTTT.

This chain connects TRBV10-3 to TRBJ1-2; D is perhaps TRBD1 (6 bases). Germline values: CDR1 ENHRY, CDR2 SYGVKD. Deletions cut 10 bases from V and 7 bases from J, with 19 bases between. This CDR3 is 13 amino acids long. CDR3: CATLQGRLSGYTF. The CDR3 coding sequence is TGTGCCACTTTACAGGGACGGTTATCTGGCTACACCTTC.

The CDR3 nucleotides read TGTGCCAGCAGCTTAAGCAGGGGGCAAAATCAGCCCCAGCATTTT. Its translation: CASSLSRGQNQPQHF. The chain combines TRBV7-2 with TRBJ1-5, with TRBD1 matching 8 bases. The CDR3 spans 15 residues. Germline assignment: CDR1 SGHTA and CDR2 FQGNSA. With 2 bases clipped from V and 4 bases from J, the junction kept 4 bases outside the gene matches. Full variable domain (remainder filled in from reference TRBV7-2 and TRBJ1-5): GAGVSQSPSNKVTEKGKDVELRCDPISGHTALYWYRQSLGQGLEFLIYFQGNSAPDKSGLPSDRFSAERTGGSVSTLTIQRTQQEDSAVYLCASSLSRGQNQPQHFGDGTRLSIL.

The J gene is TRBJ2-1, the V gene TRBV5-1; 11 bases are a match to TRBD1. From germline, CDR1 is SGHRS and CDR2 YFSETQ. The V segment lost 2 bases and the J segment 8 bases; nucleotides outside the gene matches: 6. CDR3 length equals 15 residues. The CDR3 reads CASSFGQGAGDEQFF. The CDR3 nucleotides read TGCGCCAGCAGCTTCGGACAGGGGGCGGGGGATGAGCAGTTCTTC.

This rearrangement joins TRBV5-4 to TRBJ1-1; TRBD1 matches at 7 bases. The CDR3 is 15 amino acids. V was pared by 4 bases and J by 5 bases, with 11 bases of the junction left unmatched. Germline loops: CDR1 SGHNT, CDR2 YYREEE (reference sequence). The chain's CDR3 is CASSIAGTVETEAFF. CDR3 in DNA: TGTGCCAGCAGCATTGCCGGGACAGTGGAGACTGAAGCTTTCTTT.

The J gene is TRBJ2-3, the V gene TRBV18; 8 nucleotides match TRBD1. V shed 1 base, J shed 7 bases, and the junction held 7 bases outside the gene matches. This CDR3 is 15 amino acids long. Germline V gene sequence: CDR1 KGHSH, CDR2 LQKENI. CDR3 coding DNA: TGTGCCAGCTCACCACAGCAGGGGGCCGGGAATACGCAGTATTTT. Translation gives CASSPQQGAGNTQYF.

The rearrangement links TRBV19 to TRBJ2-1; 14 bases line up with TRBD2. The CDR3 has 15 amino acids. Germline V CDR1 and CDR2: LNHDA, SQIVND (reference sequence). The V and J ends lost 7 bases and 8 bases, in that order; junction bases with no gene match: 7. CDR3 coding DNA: TGTGCCAGTACCACGGGGACTAGCGGGAGACATGAGCAGTTCTTC. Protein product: CASTTGTSGRHEQFF.

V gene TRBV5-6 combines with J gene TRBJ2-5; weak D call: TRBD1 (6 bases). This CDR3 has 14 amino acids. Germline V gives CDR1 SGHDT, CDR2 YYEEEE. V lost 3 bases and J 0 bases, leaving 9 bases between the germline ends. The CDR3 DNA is TGTGCCAGCAGCTGGACAGTGTACCAAGAGACCCAGTACTTC. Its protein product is CASSWTVYQETQYF.

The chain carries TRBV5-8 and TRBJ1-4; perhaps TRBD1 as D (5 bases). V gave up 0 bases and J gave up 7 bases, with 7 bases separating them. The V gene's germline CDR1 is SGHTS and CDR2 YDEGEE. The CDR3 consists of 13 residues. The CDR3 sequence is CASSLARAEKLFF. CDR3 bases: TGTGCCAGCAGCTTGGCCAGGGCTGAAAAACTGTTTTTT.

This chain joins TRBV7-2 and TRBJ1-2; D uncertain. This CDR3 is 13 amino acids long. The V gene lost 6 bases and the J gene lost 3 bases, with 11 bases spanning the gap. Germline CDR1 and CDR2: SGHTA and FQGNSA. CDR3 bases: TGTGCCAGCAGTGGTGGGAGGGACTATGGCTACACCTTC. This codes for CASSGGRDYGYTF.

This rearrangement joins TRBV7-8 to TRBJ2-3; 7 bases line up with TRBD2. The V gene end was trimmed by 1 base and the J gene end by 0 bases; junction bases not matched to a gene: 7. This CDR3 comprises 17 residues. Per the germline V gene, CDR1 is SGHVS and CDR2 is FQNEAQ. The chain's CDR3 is CASSLGPAGLSTDTQYF. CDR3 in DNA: TGTGCCAGCAGCTTAGGGCCAGCGGGGCTTAGCACAGATACGCAGTATTTT.

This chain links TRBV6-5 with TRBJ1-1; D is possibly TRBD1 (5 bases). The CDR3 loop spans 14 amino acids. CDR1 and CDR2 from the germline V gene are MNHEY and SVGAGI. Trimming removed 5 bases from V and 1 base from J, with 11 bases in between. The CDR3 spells CASSRLGQNTEAFF. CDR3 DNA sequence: TGTGCCAGCAGTAGACTTGGACAGAACACTGAAGCTTTCTTT.

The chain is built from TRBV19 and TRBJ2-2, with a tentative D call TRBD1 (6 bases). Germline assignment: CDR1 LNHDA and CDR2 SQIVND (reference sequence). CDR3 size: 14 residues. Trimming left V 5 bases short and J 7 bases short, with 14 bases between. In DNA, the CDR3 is TGTGCCAGTAGTGTACAGGGTTTCGGCGGGGAGCTGTTTTTT. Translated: CASSVQGFGGELFF.

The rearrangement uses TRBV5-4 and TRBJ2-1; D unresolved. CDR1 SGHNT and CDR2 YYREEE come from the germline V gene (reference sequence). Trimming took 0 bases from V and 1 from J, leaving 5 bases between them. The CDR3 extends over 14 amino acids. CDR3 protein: CASSLGSSYNEQFF. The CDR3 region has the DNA TGTGCCAGCAGCTTGGGCAGTTCCTACAATGAGCAGTTCTTC.

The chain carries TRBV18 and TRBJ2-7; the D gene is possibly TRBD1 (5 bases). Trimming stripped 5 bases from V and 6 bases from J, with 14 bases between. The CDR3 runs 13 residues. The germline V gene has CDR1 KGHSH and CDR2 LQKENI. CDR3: CASSRLREGEQYF. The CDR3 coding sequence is TGTGCCAGCTCAAGACTCAGGGAAGGCGAGCAGTACTTC.

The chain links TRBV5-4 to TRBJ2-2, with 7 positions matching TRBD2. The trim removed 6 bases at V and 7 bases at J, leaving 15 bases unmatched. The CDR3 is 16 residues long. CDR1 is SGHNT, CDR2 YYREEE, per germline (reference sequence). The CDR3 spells CASKVGGTGDVGELFF. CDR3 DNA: TGTGCCAGCAAAGTGGGGGGGACGGGGGATGTCGGGGAGCTGTTTTTT.